This T cell receptor beta chain was identified during a study of T-cell reconstitution after alpha-beta-depleted transplantation in children (dated by TCRdb to about 2016). About the investigation overall: T-cell immune reconstitution after TCRalphabeta/CD19-depleted allogeneic hematopoietic cell transplantation in children was quantitatively tracked in the study by means of TCR repertoire profiling.

Comment on this clonotype: Its specific antigen is unknown. Per-base quality was not reported, and no clone a single base away is much larger than it.

V is shortened by 1 base, J by 1 base, and the region joining them spans 16 bases. From cysteine to phenylalanine, the CDR3 is 17 amino acids long. Just the 51-base CDR3 DNA is kept, in frame starting at base 1. From the germline V gene (reference sequence), CDR1 is LGHDT and CDR2 is YNNKEL. Library prep was done by PCR. Sequencer: Illumina HiSeq 2500. Molecular barcoding was employed in the preparation of TCR libraries, with unique molecular identifiers being used to normalize TCRbeta repertoire quantification. In-frame beta chains were kept once TCRdb had trimmed the public reads at Q25 with fastp and called clones with MiXCR. Every distinct CDR3 protein forms one entry, paired with its most common genes and DNA. The sample table holds about 610,000 distinct CDR3 sequences, of which about 10% were seen once. 4% to 5% of the sample is taken by the ten largest.

The receptor was isolated from a human donor who donated a stem cell graft to a child with acute myeloid leukemia. The sample here was PBMCs from the stem cell graft donor, taken from the stem cell graft. This sequence uses TRBV3-1 and TRBJ2-5; the D region possibly corresponds to TRBD2 (6 bases align). The CDR3 region has the sequence CASSQVPRRDLQETQYF. The sequenced DNA: TGTGCCAGCAGCCAAGTTCCTCGGCGGGACCTCCAAGAGACCCAGTACTTC.